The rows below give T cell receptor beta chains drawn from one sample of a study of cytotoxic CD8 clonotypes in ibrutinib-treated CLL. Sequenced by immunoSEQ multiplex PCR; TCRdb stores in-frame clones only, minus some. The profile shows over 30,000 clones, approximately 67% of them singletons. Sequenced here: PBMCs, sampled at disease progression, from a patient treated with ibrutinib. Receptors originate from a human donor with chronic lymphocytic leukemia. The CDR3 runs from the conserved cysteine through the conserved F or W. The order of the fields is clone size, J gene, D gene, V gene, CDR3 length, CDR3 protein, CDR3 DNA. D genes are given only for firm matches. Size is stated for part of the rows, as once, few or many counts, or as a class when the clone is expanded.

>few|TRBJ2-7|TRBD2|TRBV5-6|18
CASSLDRGTGAGGTLQYF
TGTGCCAGCAGCTTGGACAGGGGTACTGGAGCGGGAGGAACCCTGCAGTACTTC
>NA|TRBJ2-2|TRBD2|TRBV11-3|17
CASSFRPGGPDTGELFF
TGTGCCAGCAGCTTCAGACCGGGAGGGCCTGACACCGGGGAGCTGTTTTTT
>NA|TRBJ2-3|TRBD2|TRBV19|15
CASRMGLAGEDTQYF
TGTGCCAGTAGAATGGGACTAGCGGGAGAAGATACGCAGTATTTT
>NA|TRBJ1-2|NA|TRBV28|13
CASRWGTNYGYTF
TGTGCCAGCCGGTGGGGTACTAACTATGGCTACACCTTC
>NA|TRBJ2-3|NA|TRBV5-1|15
CASSLVTGNTDTQYF
TGCGCCAGCAGCTTGGTGACGGGGAACACAGATACGCAGTATTTT
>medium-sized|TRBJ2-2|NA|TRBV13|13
CASSSTNTGELFF
TGTGCCAGCAGCTCGACCAACACCGGGGAGCTGTTTTTT
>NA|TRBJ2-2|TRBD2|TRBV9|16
CASSVGLAENTGELFF
TGTGCCAGCAGCGTAGGTCTAGCGGAGAACACCGGGGAGCTGTTTTTT
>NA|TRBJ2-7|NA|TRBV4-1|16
CASSQGRQGRSYEQYF
TGCGCCAGCAGCCAGGGTCGGCAGGGCCGCTCCTACGAGCAGTACTTC
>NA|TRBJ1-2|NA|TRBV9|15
CASSVATATVEGYTF
TGTGCCAGCAGCGTAGCAACAGCTACCGTGGAGGGCTACACCTTC
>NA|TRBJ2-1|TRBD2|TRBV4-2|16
CASSQVQRESYNEQFF
TGTGCCAGCAGCCAAGTCCAGCGGGAATCCTACAATGAGCAGTTCTTC